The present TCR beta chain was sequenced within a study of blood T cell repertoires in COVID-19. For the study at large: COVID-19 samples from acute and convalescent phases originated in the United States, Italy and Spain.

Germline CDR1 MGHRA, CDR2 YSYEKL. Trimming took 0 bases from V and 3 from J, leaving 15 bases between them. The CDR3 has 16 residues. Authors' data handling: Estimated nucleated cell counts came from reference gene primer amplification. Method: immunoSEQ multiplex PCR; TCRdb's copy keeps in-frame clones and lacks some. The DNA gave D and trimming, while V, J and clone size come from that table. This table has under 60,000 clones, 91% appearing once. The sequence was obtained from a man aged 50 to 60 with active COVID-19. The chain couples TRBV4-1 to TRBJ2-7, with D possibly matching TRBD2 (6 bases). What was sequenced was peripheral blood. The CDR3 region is CASSQEPGLEYYEQYF. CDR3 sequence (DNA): TGCGCCAGCAGCCAAGAGCCGGGACTGGAGTACTACGAGCAGTACTTC.